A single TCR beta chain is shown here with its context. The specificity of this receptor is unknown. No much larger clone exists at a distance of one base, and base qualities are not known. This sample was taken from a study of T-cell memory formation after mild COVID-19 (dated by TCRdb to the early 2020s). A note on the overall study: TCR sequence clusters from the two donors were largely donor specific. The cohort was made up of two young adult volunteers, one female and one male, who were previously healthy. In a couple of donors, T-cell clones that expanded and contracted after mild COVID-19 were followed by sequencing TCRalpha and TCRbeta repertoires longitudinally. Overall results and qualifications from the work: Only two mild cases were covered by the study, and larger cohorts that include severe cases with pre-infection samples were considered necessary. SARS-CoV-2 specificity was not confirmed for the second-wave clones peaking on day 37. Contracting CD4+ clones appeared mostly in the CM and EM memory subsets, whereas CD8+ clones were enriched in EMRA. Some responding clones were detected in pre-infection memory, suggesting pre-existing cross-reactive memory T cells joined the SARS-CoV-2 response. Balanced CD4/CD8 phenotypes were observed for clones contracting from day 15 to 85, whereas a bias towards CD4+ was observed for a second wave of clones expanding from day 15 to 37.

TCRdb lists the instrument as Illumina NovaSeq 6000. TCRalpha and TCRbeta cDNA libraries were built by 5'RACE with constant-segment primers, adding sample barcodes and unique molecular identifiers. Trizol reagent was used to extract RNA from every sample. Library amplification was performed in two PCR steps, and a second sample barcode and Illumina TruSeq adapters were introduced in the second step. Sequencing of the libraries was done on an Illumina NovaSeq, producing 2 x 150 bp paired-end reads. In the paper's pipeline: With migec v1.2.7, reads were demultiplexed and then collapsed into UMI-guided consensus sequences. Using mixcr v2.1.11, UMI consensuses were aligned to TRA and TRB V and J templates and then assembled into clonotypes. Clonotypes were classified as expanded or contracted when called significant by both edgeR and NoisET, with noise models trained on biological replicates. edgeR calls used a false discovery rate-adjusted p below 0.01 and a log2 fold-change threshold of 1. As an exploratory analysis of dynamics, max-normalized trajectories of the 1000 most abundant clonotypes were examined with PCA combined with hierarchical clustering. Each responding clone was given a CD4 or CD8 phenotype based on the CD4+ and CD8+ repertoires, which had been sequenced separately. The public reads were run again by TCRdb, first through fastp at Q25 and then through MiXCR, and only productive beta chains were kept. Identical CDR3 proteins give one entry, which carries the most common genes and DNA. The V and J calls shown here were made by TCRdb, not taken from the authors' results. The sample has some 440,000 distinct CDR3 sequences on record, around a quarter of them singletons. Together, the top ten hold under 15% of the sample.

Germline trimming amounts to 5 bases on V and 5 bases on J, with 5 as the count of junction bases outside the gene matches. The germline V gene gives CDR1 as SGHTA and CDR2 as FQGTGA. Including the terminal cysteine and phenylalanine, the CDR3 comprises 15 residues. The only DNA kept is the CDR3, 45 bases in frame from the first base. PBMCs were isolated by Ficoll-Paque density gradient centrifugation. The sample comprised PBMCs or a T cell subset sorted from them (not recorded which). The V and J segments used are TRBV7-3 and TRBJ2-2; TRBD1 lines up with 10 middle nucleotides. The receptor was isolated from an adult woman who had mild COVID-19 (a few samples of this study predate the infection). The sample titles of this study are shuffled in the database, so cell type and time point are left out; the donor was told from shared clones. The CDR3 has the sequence CASSPGQGETGELFF. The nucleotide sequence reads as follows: TGTGCCAGCAGCCCCGGACAGGGGGAAACCGGGGAGCTGTTTTTT.